The 27 T cell receptor beta chains in this list originate from one sample, sequenced in a study of T-cell memory formation after mild COVID-19 (dated by TCRdb to the early 2020s). To prepare the library, 5' RACE was applied. TCRdb lists the instrument as Illumina NovaSeq 6000. TCRdb ran its own pipeline on the public reads, namely fastp trimming at Q25 and MiXCR clone calling, and kept in-frame beta chains. CDR3 protein duplicates are merged, each entry listing the most common genes and DNA. The sample table shows approximately 210,000 distinct CDR3 sequences, and about 27% are seen once. The ten biggest clones cover about 10% of the sample. The specimen sequenced was PBMCs or a T cell subset sorted from them (not recorded which). The source of these receptors is an adult woman who had mild COVID-19 (a few samples of this study predate the infection). The sample titles of this study are shuffled in the database, so cell type and time point are left out; the donor was told from shared clones.

This clonotype was seen a handful of times. The CDR3 region is CASSYSIGGNTEAFF. The CDR3 DNA reads as TGTGCCAGCAGTTACTCGATCGGAGGCAACACTGAAGCTTTCTTT. The chain has TRBV6-5 and TRBJ1-1; no firm D call. Trimming cost V 0 bases and J 2 bases, with 10 bases left between them. Germline loops: CDR1 MNHEY, CDR2 SVGAGI. This CDR3 is 15 amino acids long.

V gene TRBV7-3 combines with J gene TRBJ2-3; D may be TRBD1 or TRBD2 (5 bases each). There are 16 residues in the CDR3. Germline V gene data show CDR1 as SGHTA and CDR2 as FQGTGA. Trimming removed 1 base from V and 0 bases from J, with 11 bases in between. CDR3 sequence (DNA): TGTGCCAGCAGCTTAAACGGGGCGGTCAGCACAGATACGCAGTATTTT. This codes for CASSLNGAVSTDTQYF.

This clonotype came up a few times. V gene TRBV6-5 combines with J gene TRBJ2-4; no clear D gene. CDR1 and CDR2 from the germline V gene are MNHEY and SVGAGI. Trimming stripped 2 bases from V and 0 bases from J, with 20 bases between. The CDR3 runs 19 residues. The CDR3 sequence is CASSYLGISTNLAKNIQYF. CDR3 nucleotides: TGTGCCAGCAGTTACCTTGGGATATCGACAAATCTAGCCAAAAACATTCAGTACTTC.

This clonotype was detected a few times. V gene TRBV4-3 combines with J gene TRBJ1-2; D not resolved. CDR1 and CDR2 from the germline V gene are LGHNA and YSLEER. The CDR3 extends over 14 amino acids. The ends were cut back, 0 bases at V and 2 bases at J, with 7 bases in the middle. CDR3 residues: CASSQDRRNYGYTF. The CDR3 DNA follows: TGCGCCAGCAGCCAAGATAGGAGGAACTATGGCTACACCTTC.

This chain uses TRBV7-3 with TRBJ1-1; the D gene is possibly TRBD1 (5 bases). Germline values: CDR1 SGHTA, CDR2 FQGTGA. This CDR3 region has 14 residues. V was trimmed by 2 bases and J by 5 bases, leaving 12 bases between them. The CDR3 DNA is TGTGCCAGCAGCTTACAGGGAGTTGAGACTGAAGCTTTCTTT. The encoded protein is CASSLQGVETEAFF.

V gene TRBV24-1 combines with J gene TRBJ1-1; no definite D call. Per the germline V gene, CDR1 is KGHDR and CDR2 is SFDVKD. Trimming pared 4 bases from V and 5 bases from J, leaving 13 bases between. This CDR3 has 14 amino acids. The CDR3 protein is CATSDGPSGTEAFF. The CDR3 nucleotides read TGTGCCACCAGTGACGGGCCCAGTGGAACTGAAGCTTTCTTT.

This chain links TRBV18 with TRBJ2-3; no firm D call. Germline V lookup: CDR1 KGHSH, CDR2 LQKENI. Between the trimmed V and J ends, which lost 3 bases and 6 bases, there was a span of 7 bases. The CDR3 totals 12 residues. The CDR3 DNA reads as TGTGCCAGCTCACCTGTGGGCGATACGCAGTATTTT. Translation gives CASSPVGDTQYF.

The gene calls are TRBV3-1 and TRBJ2-1; 7 positions agree with TRBD2. Trimming cost V 1 base and J 4 bases; bases outside gene matches: 1. The CDR3 sequence is 14 residues long. Germline V gene sequence: CDR1 LGHDT, CDR2 YNNKEL (reference sequence). CDR3 loop: CASSQGAGYNEQFF. The CDR3 nucleotides read TGTGCCAGCAGCCAAGGAGCGGGATACAATGAGCAGTTCTTC.

The V gene is TRBV7-2, the J gene TRBJ2-1; D is uncertain. V gave up 5 bases and J gave up 1 base, with 9 bases separating them. CDR3 length: 14 amino acids. The germline CDR1 and CDR2 sequences are SGHTA and FQGNSA. The CDR3 DNA reads as TGTGCCAGCAGCCCACGGATTTCCTACAATGAGCAGTTCTTC. Translating it yields CASSPRISYNEQFF.

A few counts support this clonotype. The genes are TRBV7-8 and TRBJ1-2; D call uncertain. The CDR3 loop spans 16 amino acids. Per germline, CDR1 SGHVS and CDR2 FQNEAQ. The ends were cut back, 2 bases at V and 4 bases at J, with 17 bases in the middle. Here the CDR3 reads CASSLIASNGVYGYTF. The CDR3 DNA reads TGTGCCAGCAGCTTAATAGCGAGCAATGGGGTCTATGGCTACACCTTC.

In its sample, this clonotype was seen a few times. V gene TRBV25-1 combines with J gene TRBJ1-2; 8 nucleotides align to TRBD1. Germline V gives CDR1 MGHDK, CDR2 SYGVNS. The CDR3 length is 15 residues. Trimming took 3 bases from V and 4 from J; bases not matched to a gene: 7. The CDR3 sequence: CASSDQTGEIYGYTF. CDR3 sequence (DNA): TGTGCCAGCAGTGATCAGACAGGGGAAATCTATGGCTACACCTTC.

This chain uses TRBV24-1 with TRBJ2-1; a possible D gene is TRBD1 (6 bases). The V gene's germline CDR1 is KGHDR and CDR2 SFDVKD. This CDR3 contains 16 residues. Trimming took off 2 bases at V and 0 bases at J, with 10 bases between the two ends. CDR3 amino acids: CATSDSGQSSYNEQFF. CDR3 sequence (DNA): TGTGCCACCAGTGATTCCGGACAGAGCTCCTACAATGAGCAGTTCTTC.

This clonotype turned up a few times. The chain uses TRBV5-1 and TRBJ2-5; possible D gene TRBD2, 5 bases. The CDR3 contains 13 residues. Trimming removed 1 base at V and 3 bases at J, with 7 bases between. Looked up from germline, CDR1 is SGHRS and CDR2 is YFSETQ. The CDR3: CASSLHGEETQYF. CDR3 nucleotide sequence: TGCGCCAGCAGCTTGCACGGGGAAGAGACCCAGTACTTC.

This clonotype was detected a few times. The gene calls are TRBV9 and TRBJ2-2; 7 bases fit TRBD2. This CDR3 region has 17 residues. V shed 4 bases and J 1 base; nucleotides not matched to a gene: 10. Germline values: CDR1 SGDLS, CDR2 YYNGEE. CDR3 coding DNA: TGTGCCAGCAGCTCCTTCGGACTAGAGGAGAACACCGGGGAGCTGTTTTTT. Encoded protein: CASSSFGLEENTGELFF.

This clonotype appeared many times. The V gene is TRBV18, the J gene TRBJ2-1; a possible D gene is TRBD1 (6 bases). Germline V lookup: CDR1 KGHSH, CDR2 LQKENI. There are 16 residues in the CDR3. V was clipped by 2 bases and J by 0 bases, with 11 bases between them. CDR3 protein: CASSPVDRTSYNEQFF. The CDR3 DNA sequence: TGTGCCAGCTCACCAGTCGACAGGACCTCCTACAATGAGCAGTTCTTC.

This clonotype was recorded only once. For the CDR3, the DNA is TGTGCCAGCAACCCGGGGGGCAGGGGATGGGGCACTGAAGCTTTCTTT. This sequence encodes CASNPGGRGWGTEAFF. This chain uses TRBV7-9 with TRBJ1-1, with D possibly being TRBD1 (6 bases). Germline V gene lookup returns CDR1 SEHNR and CDR2 FQNEAQ (reference sequence). V lost 7 bases to trimming and J lost 4 bases, with 22 bases between them. The CDR3 has 16 amino acids. The full variable domain, completed using reference TRBV7-9 and TRBJ1-1, is DTGVSQNPRHKITKRGQNVTFRCDPISEHNRLYWYRQTLGQGPEFLTYFQNEAQLEKSRLLSDRFSAERPKGSFSTLEIQRTEQGDSAMYLCASNPGGRGWGTEAFFGQGTRLTVV.

This chain uses TRBV7-2 with TRBJ1-5, with D perhaps matching TRBD1 (5 bases). The CDR3 consists of 14 residues. Germline CDR1 reads SGHTA; CDR2 reads FQGNSA. Trimming left V 3 bases short and J 8 bases short, with 14 bases between. The CDR3 here is CASSFEPGLKPQHF. Written as DNA, the CDR3 is TGTGCCAGCAGCTTCGAGCCAGGGTTGAAGCCCCAGCATTTT. Full variable domain (rest looked up from reference TRBV7-2 and TRBJ1-5): GAGVSQSPSNKVTEKGKDVELRCDPISGHTALYWYRQSLGQGLEFLIYFQGNSAPDKSGLPSDRFSAERTGGSVSTLTIQRTQQEDSAVYLCASSFEPGLKPQHFGDGTRLSIL.

This clonotype has only a few counts. This chain joins TRBV6-2 or TRBV6-3 and TRBJ1-6; D possibly corresponds to TRBD1 (5 bases). The CDR3 length is 16 residues. The V end lost 5 bases, the J end lost 7 bases, and 18 bases lay between the germline ends. CDR1 and CDR2 from the germline V gene are MNHEY and SVGEGT. The CDR3 loop is CASSKIQDAPNSPLHF. The CDR3 DNA reads as TGTGCCAGCAGTAAAATACAGGACGCCCCGAATTCACCCCTCCACTTT.

This clonotype was observed a few times. V gene TRBV12-3 or TRBV12-4 combines with J gene TRBJ1-2; 10 positions match TRBD1. Trimming cost V 1 base and J 5 bases; bases outside gene matches: 7. This CDR3 is built from 16 residues. CDR3 nucleotides: TGTGCCAGCAGTTTAGGAGGGACAGGGGTGCTATATGGCTACACCTTC. It yields the protein CASSLGGTGVLYGYTF.

The chain is built from TRBV3-1 and TRBJ2-7; D assignment may be TRBD1 or TRBD2 (6 bases each). V was clipped by 5 bases and J by 3 bases, with 17 bases between them. This CDR3 has 15 residues. Germline CDR1 and CDR2: LGHDT and YNNKEL (reference sequence). In DNA form, the CDR3 reads TGTGCCAGCAGCAGGGGGGACTCCCTCCTCTACGAGCAGTACTTC. Translating it yields CASSRGDSLLYEQYF.

This clonotype was detected a few times. The rearrangement uses TRBV12-3 or TRBV12-4 and TRBJ2-5; D is uncertain. The V end lost 3 bases, the J end lost 5 bases, and 7 bases lay between the germline ends. This CDR3 is 12 amino acids long. Here the CDR3 reads CASSFLMETQYF. The CDR3 nucleotides read TGTGCCAGCAGTTTTCTTATGGAGACCCAGTACTTC.

The V call is TRBV7-4, the J call TRBJ1-4; D call uncertain. The V end lost 3 bases, the J end lost 9 bases, and 8 bases lay between the germline ends. CDR3 length: 12 amino acids. Germline CDR1 reads SGHVT; CDR2 reads SQSDAQ. CDR3 DNA: TGTGCCAGCAGCTTTGGGAGAAAAAAACTGTTTTTT. This translates into CASSFGRKKLFF. The whole variable domain, remainder taken from reference TRBV7-4 and TRBJ1-4, is GAGVSQSPRYKVAKRGRDVALRCDSISGHVTLYWYRQTLGQGSEVLTYSQSDAQRDKSGRPSGRFSAERPERSVSTLKIQRTEQGDSAVYLCASSFGRKKLFFGSGTQLSVL.

The chain has TRBV29-1 and TRBJ1-2, with 7 bases matching TRBD1. The V gene end was trimmed by 6 bases and the J gene end by 8 bases; junction bases not matched to a gene: 12. The CDR3 has 13 residues. CDR1 and CDR2 (germline): SQVTM, ANQGSEA. The CDR3 nucleotides read TGCAGCGTCACAAAGGGAGGGGGCAGCGGCTACACCTTC. Translating it yields CSVTKGGGSGYTF.

The table lists this clonotype with a count of one. CDR3 DNA sequence: TGTGCCAGCAGCGTCACAAAATACGAGCAGTACTTC. It encodes CASSVTKYEQYF. The V and J genes are TRBV7-6 and TRBJ2-7, with unresolved D. V shed 5 bases and J shed 4 bases, with 9 bases lying between them. This CDR3 spans 12 amino acids. Germline lookup yields CDR1 SGHVS and CDR2 FNYEAQ. The variable domain in full, completed from reference TRBV7-6 and TRBJ2-7, reads GAGVSQSPRYKVTKRGQDVALRCDPISGHVSLYWYRQALGQGPEFLTYFNYEAQQDKSGLPNDRFSAERPEGSISTLTIQRTEQRDSAMYRCASSVTKYEQYFGPGTRLTVT.

The V call is TRBV7-3, the J call TRBJ2-3; 11 bases are shared with TRBD2. J was trimmed by 8 bases and V by 6 bases; bases with no gene match: 1. Germline-derived CDR1 and CDR2 are SGHTA and FQGTGA. CDR3 length: 12 amino acids. The CDR3 protein is CASSTSGGTQYF. DNA for the CDR3: TGTGCCAGCAGTACTAGCGGGGGTACGCAGTATTTT.

The rearrangement links TRBV6-2 or TRBV6-3 to TRBJ1-1; the D is unclear. The CDR3 length is 15 residues. Trimming left V 3 bases short and J 1 base short, with 12 bases between. CDR1 and CDR2 from the germline V gene are MNHEY and SVGEGT. CDR3 sequence: CASSYAGHPNTEAFF. The CDR3 DNA follows: TGTGCCAGCAGTTATGCAGGTCACCCGAACACTGAAGCTTTCTTT.

This chain joins TRBV6-1 and TRBJ2-5; unclear D gene. Trimming removed 3 bases from V and 2 bases from J, with 7 bases in between. The CDR3 has 13 residues. Germline V gene data show CDR1 as MNHNS and CDR2 as SASEGT. In DNA, the CDR3 is TGTGCCAGCAGTGACGGGTTACAAGAGACCCAGTACTTC. It specifies CASSDGLQETQYF.